These 8 T cell receptor beta chains were all obtained from the same sample, sequenced in a study of beta chain features in type 1 diabetes. General observations from the study: Across all four CD4+ subsets, people with type 1 diabetes showed modestly shorter TCRB CDR3s.

TCRB transcripts that were expressed got sequenced, as all of the isolated RNA had been reverse transcribed. Here immunoSEQ multiplex PCR was the method, and the copy in TCRdb shows in-frame clones only, minus some. The data show over 15,000 clones, with around two thirds seen just once and roughly 2.7% held by the top ten. Their antigens remain unidentified. The material sequenced was Tregs from blood. The receptors derive from a man younger than 45 with type 1 diabetes.

The V call is TRBV5-6, the J call TRBJ2-7, with TRBD1 matching over 7 bases. CDR3 size: 15 residues. Germline-derived CDR1 and CDR2 are SGHDT and YYEEEE. V shed 0 bases, J shed 0 bases, and the junction held 3 bases outside the gene matches. CDR3 protein: CASSLAGTVSYEQYF. The CDR3 nucleotides read TGTGCCAGCAGCTTGGCCGGGACAGTCTCCTACGAGCAGTACTTC. Using reference TRBV5-6 and TRBJ2-7 for the parts outside the CDR3, the full variable domain is DAGVTQSPTHLIKTRGQQVTLRCSPKSGHDTVSWYQQALGQGPQFIFQYYEEEERQRGNFPDRFSGHQFPNYSSELNVNALLLGDSALYLCASSLAGTVSYEQYFGPGTRLTVT.

The chain uses TRBV28 and TRBJ2-1; unclear D gene. Germline V gene sequence: CDR1 MDHEN, CDR2 SYDVKM. Trimming cost V 3 bases and J 0 bases, with 9 bases left between them. This CDR3 has 15 amino acids. The CDR3 sequence is CASSFDFSSYNEQFF. The CDR3 nucleotides are TGTGCCAGCAGTTTCGACTTCAGCTCCTACAATGAGCAGTTCTTC.

The rearrangement links TRBV23-1 to TRBJ2-4, with TRBD1 matching over 8 bases. TRBV23-1 has ORF status, its function being uncertain. The CDR3 has 15 amino acids. The ends lost 6 bases at V and 7 bases at J; junction bases unmatched: 11. The CDR3 spells CASRPRGRGHNIQYF. The CDR3 region has the DNA TGCGCCAGCAGACCCAGGGGCAGGGGGCATAACATTCAGTACTTC.

The J gene is TRBJ2-3, the V gene TRBV5-1, with TRBD2 as a possible D gene (5 bases). The germline gives CDR1 SGHRS, CDR2 YFSETQ. The CDR3 runs 15 residues. Between the trimmed V and J ends, which lost 1 base and 0 bases, there was a span of 9 bases. Here the CDR3 reads CASSLPRDSTDTQYF. CDR3 bases: TGCGCCAGCAGCTTGCCCCGGGATAGCACAGATACGCAGTATTTT.

This clone was recorded a few times. The chain combines TRBV7-9 with TRBJ2-2, with a possible D match to TRBD1 (6 bases). The CDR3 contains 15 residues. Deletions cut 3 bases from V and 5 bases from J, with 13 bases between. The germline CDR1 and CDR2 sequences are SEHNR and FQNEAQ (reference sequence). The DNA of the CDR3 is TGTGCCAGCAGCTTCCAGGGGATGAAAACCGGGGAGCTGTTTTTT. Its protein product is CASSFQGMKTGELFF.

V and J are TRBV2 and TRBJ2-7; possible D gene TRBD2, 5 bases. This CDR3 has 11 residues. Trimming cost V 5 bases and J 8 bases, with 10 bases left between them. CDR1 is SNHLY, CDR2 FYNNEI, per germline. The CDR3 coding sequence is TGTGCCAGCAGTTCGGACTTAAAGCAGTACTTC. Protein product: CASSSDLKQYF. Looking up the rest from reference TRBV2 and TRBJ2-7 gives the full variable domain: EPEVTQTPSHQVTQMGQEVILRCVPISNHLYFYWYRQILGQKVEFLVSFYNNEISEKSEIFDDQFSVERPDGSNFTLKIRSTKLEDSAMYFCASSSDLKQYFGPGTRLTVT.

The rearrangement uses TRBV5-1 and TRBJ2-7; D gene uncertain. The germline gives CDR1 SGHRS, CDR2 YFSETQ. CDR3 length equals 14 residues. V lost 4 bases, J lost 0 bases, and 11 bases lay in between. This CDR3 is CASSLDQSSYEQYF. The CDR3 nucleotides are TGCGCCAGCAGCCTGGACCAGTCCTCCTACGAGCAGTACTTC.

The chain has TRBV4-1 and TRBJ2-7, with a possible D match to TRBD2 (6 bases). Germline values: CDR1 MGHRA, CDR2 YSYEKL. Trimming removed 4 bases from V and 0 bases from J, with 13 bases in between. The CDR3 is 15 amino acids. The CDR3 loop reads CASSRNRESSYEQYF. Here the CDR3 DNA reads TGCGCCAGCAGCCGCAACCGGGAGAGCTCCTACGAGCAGTACTTC.